One sample yielded the 30 T cell receptor beta chains listed below, sequenced in a study of CD8 T cells in ankylosing spondylitis. Their specific antigens are unknown. TCRdb reanalysed the 5' RACE reads using MiXCR and keeps one entry per CDR3 protein. The table shows hundreds of thousands of distinct CDR3 sequences, with approximately 26% occurring only once. Findings and caveats of the study: For ankylosing spondylitis blood, a TCR beta motif of eight or nine highly homologous variants appeared characteristic.

Sequenced: blood, either unsorted or a sorted T cell fraction (not recorded which). Receptors were obtained from a male donor with ankylosing spondylitis.

The sample holds many counts of this clonotype. The rearrangement uses TRBV12-3 or TRBV12-4 and TRBJ2-2; D is unclear. CDR3 size: 14 residues. The ends were cut back, 2 bases at V and 2 bases at J, with 6 bases in the middle. Here the CDR3 DNA reads TGTGCCAGCAGTTTATTTCCAAACACCGGGGAGCTGTTTTTT. It yields the protein CASSLFPNTGELFF.

Here the CDR3 reads CASSQLSGDRSGYTF. The CDR3 DNA reads as TGTGCCAGCAGCCAACTCAGTGGAGATCGTAGTGGCTACACCTTC. This chain links TRBV4-2 with TRBJ1-2; D uncertain. This CDR3 region has 15 residues. Between the trimmed V and J ends, which lost 2 bases and 7 bases, there was a span of 17 bases. The germline CDR1 and CDR2 sequences are LGHNA and YNFKEQ.

This clonotype was picked up a small number of times. The chain joins TRBV10-3 to TRBJ2-1, with 10 bases that match TRBD2. V lost 2 bases, J lost 4 bases, and 5 bases stayed unmatched. Per germline, CDR1 ENHRY and CDR2 SYGVKD. This CDR3 has 16 residues. The CDR3 loop reads CAISETGTSAYNEQFF. CDR3 nucleotide sequence: TGTGCCATCAGTGAGACCGGGACTAGCGCTTACAATGAGCAGTTCTTC.

The chain recombines TRBV4-2 with TRBJ2-3; D is uncertain. Trimming took 2 bases from V and 4 from J, leaving 10 bases between them. The V gene's germline CDR1 is LGHNA and CDR2 YNFKEQ. This CDR3 has 14 residues. CDR3 protein: CASSQMAWADTQYF. CDR3 nucleotide sequence: TGTGCCAGCAGCCAAATGGCCTGGGCAGATACGCAGTATTTT.

This chain's CDR3 is CASRLTGAGELFF. The DNA of the CDR3 is TGTGCCAGCAGGTTGACAGGGGCCGGGGAGCTGTTTTTT. This chain uses TRBV27 with TRBJ2-2; 8 bases align to TRBD1. Per germline, CDR1 MNHEY and CDR2 SMNVEV (reference sequence). This CDR3 has 13 amino acids. V gave up 6 bases and J gave up 6 bases; unmatched junction bases: 3.

The DNA for the CDR3 is TGTGCCAGCAGCCCAGGGACTAGCGGGCTGTGGCAGTACGTC. Residues: CASSPGTSGLWQYV. This rearrangement joins TRBV7-2 to TRBJ2-7, with 12 bases that match TRBD2. The CDR3 has 14 residues. Germline V CDR1 and CDR2: SGHTA, FQGNSA. V shed 5 bases, J shed 9 bases, and the junction held 8 bases outside the gene matches.

The chain couples TRBV28 to TRBJ2-1, with a tentative D call TRBD2 (6 bases). V shed 4 bases and J shed 4 bases, with 14 bases lying between them. The CDR3 has 15 residues. Germline V gene sequence: CDR1 MDHEN, CDR2 SYDVKM. The CDR3 region is CASSWGDWGYNEQFF. The CDR3, as DNA: TGTGCCAGCAGTTGGGGGGACTGGGGTTACAATGAGCAGTTCTTC. Filled out from reference TRBV28 and TRBJ2-1, the complete variable domain reads DVKVTQSSRYLVKRTGEKVFLECVQDMDHENMFWYRQDPGLGLRLIYFSYDVKMKEKGDIPEGYSVSREKKERFSLILESASTNQTSMYLCASSWGDWGYNEQFFGPGTRLTVL.

In this sample, this clonotype turned up a few times. The chain has TRBV24-1 and TRBJ1-2, with D unclear. The germline CDR1 and CDR2 sequences are KGHDR and SFDVKD. The CDR3 covers 15 residues. Trimming shortened V by 3 bases and J by 1 base, and 11 bases separated the two germline ends. The CDR3 region is CATSDSKTFNYGYTF. DNA of the CDR3: TGTGCCACCAGTGATAGCAAGACGTTTAACTATGGCTACACCTTC.

This clonotype was seen a handful of times. V and J are TRBV10-3 and TRBJ1-1; 7 bases match TRBD1. The germline V gene encodes CDR1 ENHRY and CDR2 SYGVKD. With 11 bases clipped from V and 4 bases from J, the junction kept 10 bases outside the gene matches. This CDR3 region has 13 residues. CDR3 nucleotides: TGTGCCTCCAAAGAGGGGGCAGGCACTGAAGCTTTCTTT. Translating it yields CASKEGAGTEAFF.

This clonotype was counted between two and nine times. V gene TRBV29-1 combines with J gene TRBJ1-2; D perhaps matches TRBD1 (5 bases). This CDR3 spans 16 amino acids. Trimming stripped 1 base from V and 5 bases from J, with 20 bases between. Per the germline V gene, CDR1 is SQVTM and CDR2 is ANQGSEA. This CDR3 reads CSVEGSTRVGGYGYTF. The CDR3 nucleotides read TGCAGCGTTGAAGGGTCCACCAGGGTCGGAGGGTATGGCTACACCTTC.

This clonotype was seen once. V is TRBV21-1 and J is TRBJ1-1; TRBD1 was called by the table and not checked on the DNA. TRBV21-1 constitutes a pseudogene. The CDR3 extends over 15 amino acids. CDR3 nucleotides: TGTGCCAGCAGCACCCAGGGGGGGGACGACACTGAAGCTTTCTTT. This encodes CASSTQGGDDTEAFF.

This clonotype was counted between two and nine times. The chain combines TRBV5-1 with TRBJ2-7; TRBD1 matches at 7 bases. In germline, CDR1 is SGHRS, CDR2 YFSETQ. V lost 4 bases, J lost 2 bases, and 6 bases stayed unmatched. There are 14 residues in the CDR3. CDR3 region: CASSEGDRPYEQYV. The CDR3 DNA sequence: TGCGCCAGCAGCGAAGGGGACAGACCCTACGAGCAGTACGTC.

The J gene is TRBJ2-4, the V gene TRBV12-3 or TRBV12-4; 8 nucleotides align to TRBD1. V lost 6 bases and J lost 1; bases outside the gene matches: 5. This CDR3 is built from 15 residues. The CDR3, as DNA: TGTGCCAGCAGGCCCCGGGACAGGGCCAAAAACATTCAGTACTTC. The encoded protein is CASRPRDRAKNIQYF.

This clonotype has a count of ten or more. This sequence joins TRBV20-1 and TRBJ2-3; D uncertain. The V gene's germline CDR1 is DFQATT and CDR2 SNEGSKA (reference sequence). Trimming shortened V by 5 bases and J by 4 bases, and 19 bases separated the two germline ends. The CDR3 is 15 residues long. CDR3 DNA: TGCAGTGCTCCGGTGGCGGCCGATACCGCAGATACGCAGTATTTT. This gives the protein CSAPVAADTADTQYF.

The chain has TRBV15 and TRBJ1-5; D remains ambiguous. Germline CDR1 LNHNV, CDR2 YYDKDF (reference sequence). V lost 0 bases and J lost 6, with 12 bases in between. The length of the CDR3 is 15 residues. CDR3 in amino acids: CATSRDRNWGQPQHF. DNA of the CDR3: TGTGCCACCAGCAGAGATAGGAATTGGGGTCAGCCCCAGCATTTT.

In this sample, this clonotype turned up a few times. This chain uses TRBV4-1 with TRBJ2-1; D may be TRBD1 (5 bases). CDR1 and CDR2 from the germline V gene are MGHRA and YSYEKL. V dropped 7 bases and J dropped 3 bases, with 16 bases sitting between them. The length of the CDR3 is 15 residues. CDR3 in amino acids: CASTIGAAVYNEQFF. CDR3 in DNA: TGCGCCAGCACCATAGGGGCAGCCGTCTACAATGAGCAGTTCTTC.

In this sample, this clonotype turned up many times. The chain recombines TRBV5-1 with TRBJ2-2; a possible D gene is TRBD2 (5 bases). This CDR3 is built from 15 residues. CDR1 is SGHRS, CDR2 YFSETQ, per germline. V was clipped by 1 base and J by 2 bases, with 9 bases between them. The CDR3 here is CASSLFGLNTGELFF. The CDR3 nucleotides are TGCGCCAGCAGCTTGTTCGGACTTAACACCGGGGAGCTGTTTTTT. The whole variable domain, remainder taken from reference TRBV5-1 and TRBJ2-2, is KAGVTQTPRYLIKTRGQQVTLSCSPISGHRSVSWYQQTPGQGLQFLFEYFSETQRNKGNFPGRFSGRQFSNSRSEMNVSTLELGDSALYLCASSLFGLNTGELFFGEGSRLTVL.

The rearrangement joins TRBV20-1 to TRBJ1-5, with 7 nucleotides matching TRBD1. The CDR3 runs to 16 residues. V lost 0 bases and J lost 0; bases outside the gene matches: 5. In germline, CDR1 is DFQATT, CDR2 SNEGSKA (reference sequence). CDR3 DNA: TGCAGTGCTAGAGACGGGACAGCATATAGCAATCAGCCCCAGCATTTT. Translated, it gives CSARDGTAYSNQPQHF.

This clonotype appeared a single time. The chain's CDR3 is CSARPGTSDPRTQYF. CDR3 nucleotide sequence: TGCAGTGCTAGGCCCGGTACTAGCGACCCTAGGACCCAGTACTTC. The chain combines TRBV20-1 with TRBJ2-5, with 7 bases matching TRBD2. The J segment lost 7 bases and the V segment lost 3 bases, leaving 14 bases of the junction unmatched. The germline gives CDR1 DFQATT, CDR2 SNEGSKA (reference sequence). The CDR3 spans 15 residues.

Only a few counts were recorded for this clonotype. The chain joins TRBV18 to TRBJ2-6, with a possible D match to TRBD1 (6 bases). The V end lost 5 bases, the J end lost 0 bases, and 20 bases lay between the germline ends. From germline, CDR1 is KGHSH and CDR2 LQKENI. The CDR3 is 19 residues long. In nucleotides, the CDR3 is TGTGCCAGCTCATCTCTACCGGACAGCTCAATCTCTGGGGCCAACGTCCTGACTTTC. The encoded protein is CASSSLPDSSISGANVLTF.

The chain has TRBV7-2 and TRBJ2-7, with 12 nucleotides matching TRBD2. The CDR3 covers 15 residues. Trimming cost V 5 bases and J 4 bases; bases outside gene matches: 6. Germline-derived CDR1 and CDR2 are SGHTA and FQGNSA. In nucleotides, the CDR3 is TGTGCCAGCAGCCAGACTAGCGGGAGTCAATACGAGCAGTACGTC. Protein product: CASSQTSGSQYEQYV.

This clonotype was counted at least ten times. V and J are TRBV12-3 or TRBV12-4 and TRBJ2-3; D possibly matches TRBD1 or TRBD2 (5 bases each). The germline V and J ends were trimmed by 8 bases and 8 bases, with 17 bases remaining between them. The CDR3 is 13 residues long. For the CDR3, the DNA is TGTGCCAGCGTTGGGACCCTCTCGGGTACGCAGTATTTT. Its translation is CASVGTLSGTQYF.

The gene calls are TRBV29-1 and TRBJ2-1, with a tentative D call TRBD2 (5 bases). Looked up from germline, CDR1 is SQVTM and CDR2 is ANQGSEA. Trimming left V 7 bases short and J 4 bases short, with 14 bases between. The CDR3 runs 13 residues. As DNA, the CDR3 is TGCAGCGGAACCCGGACGGGGTACAATGAGCAGTTCTTC. Its protein is CSGTRTGYNEQFF.

The chain combines TRBV25-1 with TRBJ2-1; D not certain. From germline, CDR1 is MGHDK and CDR2 SYGVNS. The CDR3 loop spans 15 amino acids. Trimming pared 1 base from V and 0 bases from J, leaving 7 bases between. The CDR3 here is CASSEFGGSYNEQFF. The CDR3 nucleotides read TGTGCCAGCAGTGAATTTGGTGGCTCCTACAATGAGCAGTTCTTC. The full variable domain, in which reference TRBV25-1 and TRBJ2-1 provide the parts outside the CDR3, is EADIYQTPRYLVIGTGKKITLECSQTMGHDKMYWYQQDPGMELHLIHYSYGVNSTEKGDLSSESTVSRIRTEHFPLTLESARPSHTSQYLCASSEFGGSYNEQFFGPGTRLTVL.

This clonotype has just a few counts. The J gene is TRBJ1-2, the V gene TRBV29-1; D gene ambiguous. The V end was cut by 5 bases, the J end by 0 bases, with 10 bases between. In germline, CDR1 is SQVTM, CDR2 ANQGSEA. The CDR3 spans 13 residues. DNA for the CDR3: TGCAGCGTTTTTTTGGTTTCTAACTATGGCTACACCTTC. It yields the protein CSVFLVSNYGYTF.

There are a few counts of this clonotype. The chain is built from TRBV10-3 and TRBJ2-1; 11 nucleotides agree with TRBD2. CDR3 length equals 14 residues. Trimming removed 10 bases from V and 3 bases from J; junction bases left unmatched: 5. Germline values: CDR1 ENHRY, CDR2 SYGVKD. The CDR3 is CATQLAGDYNEQFF. The CDR3, as DNA: TGTGCCACCCAACTAGCGGGGGACTACAATGAGCAGTTCTTC.

There are a few counts of this clonotype. The genes are TRBV6-5 and TRBJ1-6, with D possibly being TRBD1 (6 bases). Germline CDR1 is MNHEY and CDR2 is SVGAGI. V lost 0 bases, J lost 8 bases, and 14 bases lay in between. CDR3 length: 16 amino acids. The CDR3 here is CASSYSNPGVDSPLHF. The DNA for the CDR3 is TGTGCCAGCAGTTACTCGAATCCAGGGGTGGATTCACCCCTCCACTTT.

The chain links TRBV4-2 to TRBJ2-1, with D tentatively TRBD1 or TRBD2 (5 bases each). Trimming took off 4 bases at V and 6 bases at J, with 13 bases between the two ends. Germline values: CDR1 LGHNA, CDR2 YNFKEQ. CDR3 length: 14 residues. CDR3 residues: CASSPKGGGNEQFF. The CDR3 bases are TGTGCCAGCAGCCCGAAGGGTGGGGGCAATGAGCAGTTCTTC.

This clonotype turned up a few times. The J gene is TRBJ2-1, the V gene TRBV9, with TRBD2 as a possible D gene (5 bases). The V end was cut by 4 bases, the J end by 7 bases, with 18 bases between. From germline, CDR1 is SGDLS and CDR2 YYNGEE. The CDR3 length is 15 residues. For the CDR3, the DNA is TGTGCCAGCAGCACTCCTAGTGGTTCGGGGAATGAGCAGTTCTTC. Its protein product is CASSTPSGSGNEQFF.

The chain links TRBV3-1 to TRBJ1-5; the match to TRBD1 covers 7 bases. The CDR3 contains 16 residues. Per germline, CDR1 LGHDT and CDR2 YNNKEL (reference sequence). J gave up 6 bases and V 0 bases, and 8 bases lay outside the gene matches. This chain's CDR3 is CASSQDMRGRGQPQHF. The CDR3, as DNA: TGTGCCAGCAGCCAAGATATGAGGGGGCGCGGTCAGCCCCAGCATTTT.